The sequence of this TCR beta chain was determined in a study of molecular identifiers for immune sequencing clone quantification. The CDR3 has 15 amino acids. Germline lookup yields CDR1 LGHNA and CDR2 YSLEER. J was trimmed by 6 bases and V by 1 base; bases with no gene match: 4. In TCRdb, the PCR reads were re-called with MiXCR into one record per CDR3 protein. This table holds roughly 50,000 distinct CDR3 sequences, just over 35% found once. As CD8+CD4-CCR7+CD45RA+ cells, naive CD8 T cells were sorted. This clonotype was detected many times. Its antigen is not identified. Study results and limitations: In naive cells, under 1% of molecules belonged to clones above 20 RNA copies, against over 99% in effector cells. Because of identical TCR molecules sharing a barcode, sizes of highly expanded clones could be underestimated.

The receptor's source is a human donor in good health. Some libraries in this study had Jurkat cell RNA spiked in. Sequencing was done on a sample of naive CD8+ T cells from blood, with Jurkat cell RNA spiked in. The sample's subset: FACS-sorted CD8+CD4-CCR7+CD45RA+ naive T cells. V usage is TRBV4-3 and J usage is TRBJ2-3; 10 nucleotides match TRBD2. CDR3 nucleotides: TGCGCCAGCAGCCAAGGGGGACTAGCGTTGGATACGCAGTATTTT. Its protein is CASSQGGLALDTQYF.